In this sample, the clone carrying this T cell receptor beta chain turned up a few times. The antigen is not known. The sample comes from a study of T cells after yellow fever vaccination. The junction had 13 bases not matched to a gene; V was cut back by 2 bases and J by 3 bases. Germline CDR1 is KGHSH and CDR2 is LQKENI. The CDR3 covers 18 residues. General observations from the study: Abundant contaminating clonotypes from the bulk population could appear in FACS-sorted repertoires. Just a small share of clonotypes turned up in the CD4 compartment as well as the CD8 compartment. Most primary-vaccination clones recurred post-booster (roughly 96% CD4, over 70% CD8).

TCR cDNA was made by 5'RACE template switching, adding a universal primer site and UMIs. Via MiXCR, TCRdb re-called the 5' RACE reads, giving one row per CDR3 protein. The sample includes 250,000 to 400,000 distinct CDR3 sequences, roughly 3.9% of them seen just once. The sequencing here drew on PBMCs, taken 5 days after the yellow fever booster vaccination. The source is a man younger than 35 who received the YFV17D yellow fever vaccine. J is TRBJ2-1 and V is TRBV18, with 7 bases lining up with TRBD2. The CDR3 sequence is CASSPGGVSQTFYNEQFF. For the CDR3, the DNA is TGTGCCAGCTCACCAGGGGGGGTTAGTCAAACCTTCTACAATGAGCAGTTCTTC.